These 9 T cell receptor beta chains originate from one sample sequenced in a study of shared clonotypes between healthy human individuals. Clones were sequenced by immunoSEQ multiplex PCR, and TCRdb holds only the in-frame ones, with some missing. The sample includes 2 million to 2.5 million clones, approximately 94% of them seen just once. Only CD45RO-negative cells positively selected for CCR7 counted as naive CD8 cells, so terminally differentiated effector memory CD45RA+ cells were excluded. The sequenced sample was naive CD8+ T cells sorted from blood. These receptors were collected from a man between 18 and 29 years old in good health.

This sequence joins TRBV19 and TRBJ1-2; D uncertain. The germline V gene encodes CDR1 LNHDA and CDR2 SQIVND (reference sequence). This CDR3 contains 15 residues. V dropped 5 bases and J dropped 0 bases, with 13 bases sitting between them. The CDR3 DNA follows: TGTGCCAGTAGTCTGACGACGGACTCTAACTATGGCTACACCTTC. Its translation is CASSLTTDSNYGYTF.

The chain recombines TRBV11-2 with TRBJ1-5, with 8 bases that match TRBD1. V dropped 7 bases and J dropped 3; count of bases not matched to a gene: 5. This CDR3 spans 14 amino acids. CDR1 and CDR2 from the germline V gene are SGHAT and FQNNGV. CDR3 sequence (DNA): TGTGCCAGCATGACAGGGGATCCCAATCAGCCCCAGCATTTT. This encodes CASMTGDPNQPQHF.

The DNA of the CDR3 is TGTGCCTGGAGTGTTTCGACGAATGGCTACACCTTC. Translation gives CAWSVSTNGYTF. The genes are TRBV30 and TRBJ1-2; no clear D gene. CDR3 length: 12 residues. Trimming shortened V by 0 bases and J by 6 bases, and 8 bases separated the two germline ends. Germline lookup yields CDR1 GTSNPN and CDR2 SVGIG (reference sequence).

The chain uses TRBV5-4 and TRBJ2-3; D gene uncertain. This CDR3 comprises 14 residues. Trimming took off 2 bases at V and 0 bases at J, with 7 bases between the two ends. The germline V gene encodes CDR1 SGHNT and CDR2 YYREEE (reference sequence). CDR3: CASSFDWSTDTQYF. The CDR3 bases are TGTGCCAGCAGCTTCGACTGGAGCACAGATACGCAGTATTTT.

This clone appeared once. The rearrangement uses TRBV6-6 and TRBJ2-3; TRBD2 matches 9 bases. Germline V gene data show CDR1 as MNHNY and CDR2 as SVGAGI (reference sequence). Trimming removed 4 bases from V and 6 bases from J; junction bases left unmatched: 11. The CDR3 loop spans 16 amino acids. DNA of the CDR3: TGTGCCAGCAGTTCCCCTGCGGGAGGGCCGGGGGATACGCAGTATTTT. This codes for CASSSPAGGPGDTQYF.

The V gene is TRBV5-6, the J gene TRBJ1-4, with TRBD1 identical over 7 bases. Germline lookup yields CDR1 SGHDT and CDR2 YYEEEE. V was pared by 3 bases and J by 4 bases, with 3 bases of the junction left unmatched. This CDR3 is built from 14 residues. The CDR3 region is CASSSGQFNEKLFF. The CDR3 DNA reads as TGTGCCAGCAGCTCGGGACAGTTTAATGAAAAACTGTTTTTT.

V usage is TRBV7-9 and J usage is TRBJ2-5; 7 bases are shared with TRBD1. After removal of 0 bases from V and 5 bases from J, the junction contained 6 bases not matched to a gene. The V gene's germline CDR1 is SEHNR and CDR2 FQNEAQ (reference sequence). The CDR3 consists of 15 residues. The CDR3 nucleotides read TGTGCCAGCAGCTTAGCAGGGGGCGCAGGGGAGACCCAGTACTTC. This encodes CASSLAGGAGETQYF.

The chain employs TRBV7-9 and TRBJ2-3; possible D gene TRBD2, 5 bases. Deletions cut 0 bases from V and 6 bases from J, with 13 bases between. This CDR3 is built from 15 residues. Germline assignment: CDR1 SEHNR and CDR2 FQNEAQ (reference sequence). CDR3 in amino acids: CASSLALGREDTQYF. The DNA of the CDR3 is TGTGCCAGCAGCTTAGCGCTAGGAAGGGAGGATACGCAGTATTTT.

V and J are TRBV6-6 and TRBJ1-6, with 9 bases identical to TRBD1. Germline CDR1 and CDR2: MNHNY and SVGAGI (reference sequence). This CDR3 has 16 amino acids. V lost 6 bases to trimming and J lost 10 bases; unmatched junction nucleotides: 13. The CDR3 reads CASSQPDRGRESPLHF. The CDR3 region has the DNA TGTGCCAGCAGCCAGCCGGACAGGGGCAGAGAATCACCCCTCCACTTT.